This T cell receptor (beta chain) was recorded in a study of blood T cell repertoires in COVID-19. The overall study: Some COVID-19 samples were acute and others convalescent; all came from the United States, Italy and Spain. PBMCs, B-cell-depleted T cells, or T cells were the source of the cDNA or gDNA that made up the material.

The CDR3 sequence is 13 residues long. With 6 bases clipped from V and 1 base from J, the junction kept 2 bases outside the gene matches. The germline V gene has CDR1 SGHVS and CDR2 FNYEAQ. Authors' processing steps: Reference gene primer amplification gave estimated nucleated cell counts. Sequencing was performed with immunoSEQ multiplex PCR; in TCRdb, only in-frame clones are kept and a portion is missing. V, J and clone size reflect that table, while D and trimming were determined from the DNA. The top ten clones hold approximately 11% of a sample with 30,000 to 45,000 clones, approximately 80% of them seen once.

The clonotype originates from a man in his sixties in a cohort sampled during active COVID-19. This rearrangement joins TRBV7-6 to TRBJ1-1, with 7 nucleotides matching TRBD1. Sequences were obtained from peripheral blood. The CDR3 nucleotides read TGTGCCAGCAGGGGACAGCAGAACACTGAAGCTTTCTTT. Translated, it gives CASRGQQNTEAFF.